A single sample is the source of the 31 T cell receptor beta chains below, sequenced in a study of shared clonotypes between healthy human individuals. Terminally differentiated effector memory CD45RA+ cells were left out of the naive CD8 fraction, which was CD45RO-negative and positively selected for CCR7. Here immunoSEQ multiplex PCR was the method, and the copy in TCRdb shows in-frame clones only, minus some. Of fewer than 1 million clones listed, about 96% are singletons. Sequences were obtained from naive CD8+ T cells sorted from blood. Source of these receptors: a man aged 25 to 45 in good health.

There are a few counts of this clone. CDR3 nucleotide sequence: TGTGCCAGCAGCTTAGCGCGGGGCAGGTTTGGCACTGAAGCTTTCTTT. It translates to CASSLARGRFGTEAFF. The V gene is TRBV7-9, the J gene TRBJ1-1; the D gene is possibly TRBD1 (5 bases). The length of the CDR3 is 16 residues. Deletions cut 0 bases from V and 4 bases from J, with 15 bases between. Germline assignment: CDR1 SEHNR and CDR2 FQNEAQ (reference sequence).

The gene calls are TRBV6-6 and TRBJ2-1; no clear D gene. V shed 8 bases and J shed 0 bases, with 5 bases lying between them. Looked up from germline, CDR1 is MNHNY and CDR2 is SVGAGI (reference sequence). The CDR3 loop spans 12 amino acids. The CDR3 DNA reads TGTGCCAGCTCGGGCTCCTACAATGAGCAGTTCTTC. It codes for CASSGSYNEQFF.

This clone was observed once. The genes are TRBV25-1 and TRBJ2-1, with D unclear. CDR1 and CDR2 (germline): MGHDK, SYGVNS. This CDR3 has 14 amino acids. V was cut by 2 bases and J by 0 bases, with 5 bases left in between. CDR3 sequence reads: CASSEPNSYNEQFF. The CDR3 coding sequence is TGTGCCAGCAGTGAACCCAACTCCTACAATGAGCAGTTCTTC.

The V gene is TRBV5-8, the J gene TRBJ2-7, with unresolved D. CDR3 length equals 14 residues. V was cut by 0 bases and J by 4 bases, with 11 bases left in between. Germline lookup yields CDR1 SGHTS and CDR2 YDEGEE. This chain's CDR3 is CASSLEGREYEQYF. CDR3 DNA sequence: TGTGCCAGCAGCTTGGAAGGGCGCGAGTACGAGCAGTACTTC.

The CDR3 nucleotides read TGTGCCAGCTTGACAGGATCAACCTACAACGTCCTGACTTTC. Protein product: CASLTGSTYNVLTF. The rearrangement links TRBV2 to TRBJ2-6; D possibly corresponds to TRBD1 (6 bases). V lost 8 bases to trimming and J lost 9 bases, with 17 bases between them. This CDR3 has 14 amino acids. Germline CDR1 and CDR2: SNHLY and FYNNEI.

This rearrangement joins TRBV7-9 to TRBJ2-1; 9 bases match TRBD1. The germline gives CDR1 SEHNR, CDR2 FQNEAQ (reference sequence). CDR3 size: 15 residues. Trimming at V came to 5 bases and at J to 6 bases, leaving 8 bases not matched to a gene. The CDR3 sequence is CASSPGQGSGNEQFF. CDR3 in DNA: TGTGCCAGCAGCCCGGGACAGGGATCGGGCAATGAGCAGTTCTTC.

The chain combines TRBV5-4 with TRBJ2-2; D is ambiguous. Germline CDR1 SGHNT, CDR2 YYREEE (reference sequence). V shed 4 bases and J shed 1 base, with 5 bases lying between them. There are 13 residues in the CDR3. The CDR3 loop is CASSGQNTGELFF. The CDR3 DNA follows: TGTGCCAGCAGCGGGCAGAACACCGGGGAGCTGTTTTTT.

The chain recombines TRBV14 with TRBJ2-1; 11 positions agree with TRBD2. The ends lost 5 bases at V and 7 bases at J; junction bases unmatched: 10. Per germline, CDR1 SGHDN and CDR2 FVKESK. The CDR3 is 16 residues long. The CDR3 sequence is CASSKRGLADTNEQFF. The CDR3 region has the DNA TGTGCCAGCAGCAAGAGGGGACTAGCGGATACAAATGAGCAGTTCTTC.

CDR3: CASRKAGVSYNEQFF. In nucleotides, the CDR3 is TGTGCCAGCAGGAAAGCGGGAGTTTCCTACAATGAGCAGTTCTTC. V gene TRBV27 combines with J gene TRBJ2-1, with 8 bases fitting TRBD2. With 6 bases clipped from V and 1 base from J, the junction kept 5 bases outside the gene matches. There are 15 residues in the CDR3. Germline CDR1 reads MNHEY; CDR2 reads SMNVEV (reference sequence).

V is TRBV6-1 and J is TRBJ2-1; no definite D call. Germline V gene lookup returns CDR1 MNHNS and CDR2 SASEGT. This CDR3 spans 15 amino acids. V was cut by 8 bases and J by 0 bases, with 14 bases left in between. Here the CDR3 reads CASGIEVSSYNEQFF. The CDR3, as DNA: TGTGCCAGCGGTATTGAGGTTAGCTCCTACAATGAGCAGTTCTTC.

This chain connects TRBV28 to TRBJ2-7; D possibly corresponds to TRBD2 (7 bases). Trimming removed 1 base at V and 2 bases at J, with 18 bases between. Germline CDR1 is MDHEN and CDR2 is SYDVKM. The CDR3 is made up of 17 amino acids. CDR3 nucleotide sequence: TGTGCCAGCAGTTTATCCGGGGGGCGCCGAGTAACCTACGAGCAGTACTTC. Its protein product is CASSLSGGRRVTYEQYF.

This rearrangement joins TRBV11-2 to TRBJ2-1; 8 nucleotides match TRBD2. This CDR3 is 17 amino acids long. CDR1 SGHAT and CDR2 FQNNGV come from the germline V gene. The V and J ends lost 5 bases and 1 base, in that order; junction bases with no gene match: 10. The CDR3 reads CASSPGGGAGSYNEQFF. The CDR3 coding sequence is TGTGCCAGCAGCCCCGGGGGGGGAGCGGGGTCCTACAATGAGCAGTTCTTC.

There are a few counts of this clone. V is TRBV4-1 and J is TRBJ1-5, with D maybe TRBD1 (6 bases). This CDR3 is built from 16 residues. Deletions cut 4 bases from V and 0 bases from J, with 13 bases between. In germline, CDR1 is MGHRA, CDR2 YSYEKL. The chain's CDR3 is CASSPGGQYSNQPQHF. As DNA, the CDR3 is TGCGCCAGCAGCCCGGGAGGACAGTATAGCAATCAGCCCCAGCATTTT.

This clone has a single count. CDR3: CAITPGLGYNEQFF. The CDR3 DNA is TGTGCCATCACCCCAGGACTTGGCTACAATGAGCAGTTCTTC. The chain carries TRBV10-3 and TRBJ2-1; weak D call: TRBD2 (5 bases). Germline CDR1 ENHRY, CDR2 SYGVKD. This CDR3 comprises 14 residues. V lost 7 bases and J 3 bases, leaving 13 bases between the germline ends.

CDR3 sequence reads: CASSLRTGYEQYF. The CDR3 DNA sequence: TGTGCCAGCAGCCTCCGGACCGGTTACGAGCAGTACTTC. The rearrangement links TRBV11-2 to TRBJ2-7; no reliable D call. The CDR3 is 13 amino acids. CDR1 is SGHAT, CDR2 FQNNGV, per germline. Trimming stripped 5 bases from V and 4 bases from J, with 12 bases between.

V usage is TRBV5-1 and J usage is TRBJ2-1; 9 positions match TRBD2. The V and J ends lost 0 bases and 10 bases, in that order; junction bases with no gene match: 11. Germline V gene data show CDR1 as SGHRS and CDR2 as YFSETQ. The CDR3 totals 16 residues. In DNA form, the CDR3 reads TGCGCCAGCAGCTTGGAGTTTGCGGGAGGGCCGGGGGAGCAGTTCTTC. This codes for CASSLEFAGGPGEQFF.

The rearrangement links TRBV27 to TRBJ1-5, with a weak D call TRBD1 (6 bases). CDR3 size: 16 residues. The germline gives CDR1 MNHEY, CDR2 SMNVEV (reference sequence). Trimming took 2 bases from V and 3 from J, leaving 14 bases between them. CDR3 region: CASSLDGTGNNQPQHF. CDR3 DNA: TGTGCCAGCAGTTTAGACGGCACAGGGAACAATCAGCCCCAGCATTTT.

This chain uses TRBV7-2 with TRBJ2-7; 7 nucleotides align to TRBD2. CDR3 length: 14 amino acids. With V trimmed by 8 bases and J by 5 bases, 12 bases remained unmatched. The germline CDR1 and CDR2 sequences are SGHTA and FQGNSA. The CDR3 here is CASSWGGRANEQYF. In DNA form, the CDR3 reads TGTGCCAGCTCCTGGGGGGGGAGGGCCAACGAGCAGTACTTC.

The genes are TRBV28 and TRBJ1-1, with D possibly TRBD1 on 5 matching bases. The CDR3 covers 13 residues. V dropped 7 bases and J dropped 5 bases, with 14 bases sitting between them. Germline CDR1 is MDHEN and CDR2 is SYDVKM. CDR3 DNA sequence: TGTGCCAGCACCCCTGGGGGGGAAACTGAAGCTTTCTTT. It yields the protein CASTPGGETEAFF.

The CDR3 bases are TGTGCCAGCAGCCCTAGCAGCCCGATATCTGGGGCCAACGTCCTGACTTTC. Amino acids: CASSPSSPISGANVLTF. The J gene is TRBJ2-6, the V gene TRBV7-6; perhaps TRBD2 as D (5 bases). The CDR3 spans 17 residues. V lost 5 bases and J lost 1, with 15 bases in between. CDR1 and CDR2 (germline): SGHVS, FNYEAQ.

The table lists this clone with a count of one. Here the CDR3 reads CASSLFARGDYEQYF. CDR3 nucleotides: TGTGCCAGCAGTTTATTTGCCAGAGGGGACTACGAGCAGTACTTC. V and J are TRBV27 and TRBJ2-7; D tentatively fits TRBD1 or TRBD2 (5 bases each). The CDR3 is made up of 15 amino acids. Trimming cost V 1 base and J 3 bases, with 13 bases left between them. Germline loops: CDR1 MNHEY, CDR2 SMNVEV (reference sequence).

The chain uses TRBV11-2 and TRBJ1-4, with 8 bases fitting TRBD1. CDR1 is SGHAT, CDR2 FQNNGV, per germline. V gave up 6 bases and J gave up 5 bases; unmatched junction bases: 11. The CDR3 runs 16 residues. DNA of the CDR3: TGTGCCAGCAGGTCTCGCGAGGACAGGGTGAATGAAAAACTGTTTTTT. As protein: CASRSREDRVNEKLFF.

The gene calls are TRBV1 and TRBJ2-1; TRBD2, the D gene given by the table, was not confirmed from the DNA. TRBV1 corresponds to a pseudogene. This CDR3 spans 15 amino acids. DNA of the CDR3: TGCACCAGCAGCCAAGCTAGCGACCATTGCAATGAGCAGTTCTTC. Translating it yields CTSSQASDHCNEQFF.

This chain connects TRBV19 to TRBJ2-7; D ambiguous. CDR1 is LNHDA and CDR2 is SQIVND in the germline V gene (reference sequence). This CDR3 comprises 13 residues. Trimming took off 5 bases at V and 1 base at J, with 9 bases between the two ends. CDR3 sequence: CASSLTRSYEQYF. In nucleotides, the CDR3 is TGTGCCAGTAGTCTGACCAGGTCCTACGAGCAGTACTTC.

Comments on this clone: Other DNA sequences in the same sample also yield this CDR3. The CDR3 DNA sequence: TGTGCCAGCGGCTCCAATGAGCAGTTCTTC. It is translated as CASGSNEQFF. The J gene is TRBJ2-1, the V gene TRBV9; D is uncertain. CDR3 length equals 10 residues. Deletions cut 7 bases from V and 6 bases from J, with 5 bases between. The germline V gene has CDR1 SGDLS and CDR2 YYNGEE.

This chain connects TRBV19 to TRBJ2-1, with 8 bases identical to TRBD2. This CDR3 contains 15 residues. Germline CDR1 is LNHDA and CDR2 is SQIVND (reference sequence). Trimming cost V 1 base and J 7 bases; bases outside gene matches: 6. CDR3 bases: TGTGCCAGTAGTATAGTAAGCGGGAGTGGGAATGAGCAGTTCTTC. This codes for CASSIVSGSGNEQFF.

This chain links TRBV9 with TRBJ2-1; D may match TRBD1 or TRBD2 (5 bases each). The CDR3 totals 17 residues. Per the germline V gene, CDR1 is SGDLS and CDR2 is YYNGEE. V was shortened by 0 bases and J by 0 bases, with 13 bases between the two germline ends. DNA of the CDR3: TGTGCCAGCAGCGTAGTTTCCGGGACCAGCTCCTACAATGAGCAGTTCTTC. It specifies CASSVVSGTSSYNEQFF.

DNA of the CDR3: TGTGCCAGCAGCCGATTGGGACAGACGGAAAAACTGTTTTTT. It specifies CASSRLGQTEKLFF. The genes are TRBV7-8 and TRBJ1-4; 7 bases align to TRBD1. The V gene end was trimmed by 5 bases and the J gene end by 8 bases; junction bases not matched to a gene: 8. The CDR3 is 14 amino acids. Per germline, CDR1 SGHVS and CDR2 FQNEAQ.

CDR3 protein: CSVEGKLAGGHYSYNEQFF. Written as DNA, the CDR3 is TGCAGCGTAGAGGGTAAGCTAGCGGGAGGGCATTATTCCTACAATGAGCAGTTCTTC. The V gene is TRBV29-1, the J gene TRBJ2-1; TRBD2 matches 12 bases. Trimming at V came to 6 bases and at J to 1 base, leaving 16 bases not matched to a gene. This CDR3 has 19 amino acids. Germline assignment: CDR1 SQVTM and CDR2 ANQGSEA.

The V and J genes are TRBV9 and TRBJ1-1; no clear D. The CDR3 has 14 amino acids. Germline lookup yields CDR1 SGDLS and CDR2 YYNGEE. With 1 base removed from V and 1 base from J, the gap between germline ends came to 8 bases. The CDR3 DNA sequence: TGTGCCAGCAGCGTATACGGGCAGAACACTGAAGCTTTCTTT. It codes for CASSVYGQNTEAFF.

The chain is built from TRBV5-6 and TRBJ2-3; D gene unclear. Germline CDR1 reads SGHDT; CDR2 reads YYEEEE. The CDR3 sequence is 16 residues long. V lost 0 bases, J lost 4 bases, and 15 bases lay in between. The CDR3 DNA is TGTGCCAGCAGCTTGGGCGGCCCCGTGGTTTCAGATACGCAGTATTTT. Translated, it gives CASSLGGPVVSDTQYF.